The TCR beta chain described here comes from a study of blood T cells in healthy people across ages (dated by TCRdb to between 2014 and 2016). The study in broad terms: In model experiments, template switching captured about one uniquely barcoded TCR beta cDNA molecule for every two T cells. The donors were divided into four age groups: young (average around 15 years), middle-aged (about 39), aged (around 67) and long-lived (roughly 88). Using the same blood draw, the study looked at two additional independent replicas of 1 million unique cDNA reads for two donors, one aged 18 to 30 and the other aged 80 or older. To avoid experimental bias, donors of different ages were randomly spread across the sequencing lanes. Age-related changes in TCR beta repertoire diversity were measured in the study by deep sequencing normalized with unique cDNA molecular identifiers. What the authors observed across the whole study: Estimates of total diversity based on one million sequenced T cells were regarded as lower bounds and as underestimates. As age increased, observed TCR beta diversity per million T cells dropped in a roughly linear way, and a significant reduction was already evident by age approximately 40. Compared with the aged group, the long-lived group had more naive CD4+ T cells, fewer expanded clones and increased TCR diversity, suggesting age selection. A strong correlation was found between observed TCR beta diversity and the percentage of naive T cells measured by flow cytometry. Because profiling used bulk unsorted PBMCs, naive and antigen-experienced compartments could not be compared conclusively. Donor CMV infection status was unknown, potentially confounding age-related changes in expanded clonotypes.

The donors were 40 or so Caucasian individuals from Russia, aged roughly 6 to 90 years, who were systemically healthy. Each donor gave 8 to 10 milliliters of peripheral blood, drawn into EDTA-treated Vacutainer tubes. Ficoll-Paque density-gradient centrifugation was used to isolate PBMCs, with at least 7 million per sample. Trizol reagent was used to extract total RNA from PBMCs, with at least 6 micrograms per sample. For every donor, an aliquot of PBMCs went through flow cytometry to measure the percentages of naive CD45RAhigh/CD27high T cells. The CDR3 numbers 12 residues from cysteine through phenylalanine. The retained sequence is limited to the CDR3, 36 bases, with the frame set at the first base. At the junction V is shortened by 4 bases and J by 8 bases, with 12 bases in between. From a lookup of the germline V gene (reference sequence), CDR1 and CDR2 are DFQATT and SNEGSKA. This clonotype was seen a few times. Its recognized antigen is unknown. The sample holds no much larger clone one base away, and base qualities are not on file.

Library creation used 5' RACE. The data were produced on an Illumina HiSeq 2500. A second roughly 7 to 11 cycle PCR used a sample-barcoded 5' primer and a J-beta primer mix. A unique molecular identifier was introduced onto each TCR beta cDNA molecule by a template-switch 5' adaptor carrying 12 random nucleotides. Each sample yielded at least 2.5 million CDR3-containing paired-end reads. First-strand cDNA synthesis was performed from all RNA using the Mint cDNA synthesis kit, with priming by a TRBC-specific oligonucleotide. Following uracil-DNA glycosylase treatment, a first 18-cycle PCR with universal primers M1SS and BC2_uni_R was performed on all cDNA. The paper's processing steps were these. Normalization of each sample was performed by random selection of 1 million high-quality reads, each carrying a distinct molecular identifier. Instead of being binned into consensus sequences, reads that shared molecular identifiers were thrown out. CDR3 identification, clonotype clustering and error correction used MiTCR with a Q25 quality threshold and the strictest error-elimination algorithm. A nonparametric unseen species model with Euler transformation was used to estimate lower-bound total TCR beta diversity. Clones were called with MiXCR by TCRdb after fastp trimmed the public reads at Q25, and only in-frame beta chains were retained. Records with the same CDR3 protein are collapsed into one entry carrying the most frequent genes and DNA. These V and J calls originate from TCRdb's pipeline instead of the authors' own analysis. The sample profile shows about 630,000 distinct CDR3 sequences; 20% to 25% of them were found once. Around 3.4% of the sample lies in the top ten.

The receptor's source is a man aged 70-80 years in good health. The sample was blood. The chain is encoded by TRBV20-1 joined to TRBJ2-1; too little of a D gene remains to name it. The nucleotide sequence is given as TGCAGTGCTAACGGTCATGGAGATGAGCAGTTCTTC. Protein translation: CSANGHGDEQFF.